The sequence of this T cell receptor beta chain was determined in a study of CD8 T cells in ankylosing spondylitis. Study results and caveats: Prior work had noted some motif variants in reactive arthritis blood and synovial fluid. A motif of seven or eight highly homologous TCR beta variants was seen as apparently characteristic of ankylosing spondylitis blood.

In its sample, this clonotype was seen a few times. As yet, its antigen is unknown. By quantitative 5'-RACE with molecular barcodes, the TCR beta libraries were made. Each CDR3 protein gets one entry after TCRdb re-called the 5' RACE reads with MiXCR. The sample includes about 130,000 distinct CDR3 sequences, roughly 11% seen only once; the top ten take roughly 4.3%. Germline V gene data show CDR1 as MDHEN and CDR2 as SYDVKM. The CDR3 totals 13 residues. The germline V and J ends were trimmed by 5 bases and 5 bases, with 12 bases remaining between them. The chain couples TRBV28 to TRBJ2-5; D tentatively fits TRBD1 or TRBD2 (7 bases each). The clonotype comes from a female donor with ankylosing spondylitis or in good health (not recorded which). Material for sequencing was blood, either unsorted or a sorted T cell fraction (not recorded which). The CDR3 spells CASSRQGGETQYF. The DNA for the CDR3 is TGTGCCAGCAGTCGACAGGGAGGGGAGACCCAGTACTTC.